Each of the 24 T cell receptor beta chains below was sequenced from the same sample in a study of T cells in Graves' hyperthyroidism and ophthalmopathy. Regions amplified from RNA transcripts were the TCR beta CDR3 regions. Using the HTBI primer set, a first-round RT-PCR was run on the TCR CDR3. From the multiplex PCR reads, TCRdb called clonotypes with MiXCR, one entry per CDR3 protein. This sample has a few hundred thousand distinct CDR3 sequences, with under 60% found just once. The source material was peripheral blood or thyroid tissue (not recorded which). These receptors originate from a young woman with Graves' hyperthyroidism.

This clonotype was observed many times. This chain links TRBV29-1 with TRBJ2-7; the D is unclear. The V end lost 5 bases, the J end lost 3 bases, and 8 bases lay between the germline ends. The CDR3 length is 11 residues. Germline V lookup: CDR1 SQVTM, CDR2 ANQGSEA. CDR3 residues: CSVNENYEQYF. CDR3 DNA: TGCAGCGTTAATGAGAACTACGAGCAGTACTTC.

The chain recombines TRBV7-2 with TRBJ1-2; D possibly corresponds to TRBD1 (6 bases). Germline CDR1 is SGHTA and CDR2 is FQGNSA. This CDR3 region has 15 residues. Trimming shortened V by 1 base and J by 6 bases, and 15 bases separated the two germline ends. DNA for the CDR3: TGTGCCAGCAGCTTAGGGGCAGGGGTCGTGAATGGCTACACCTTC. Amino acid sequence: CASSLGAGVVNGYTF.

This clonotype appeared a few times. The chain couples TRBV7-2 to TRBJ2-5; D call uncertain. From germline, CDR1 is SGHTA and CDR2 FQGNSA. This CDR3 spans 14 amino acids. V lost 2 bases and J 1 base, leaving 8 bases between the germline ends. The CDR3 nucleotides read TGTGCCAGCAGCTTAATCAGCAGCCAAGAGACCCAGTACTTC. It yields the protein CASSLISSQETQYF.

This clonotype occurred a few times. This chain links TRBV19 with TRBJ1-5; D gene ambiguous. CDR1 is LNHDA, CDR2 SQIVND, per germline (reference sequence). The CDR3 totals 13 residues. Trimming removed 4 bases from V and 4 bases from J, with 8 bases in between. The CDR3 DNA is TGTGCCAGTAGTAACGGTCCAAATCAGCCCCAGCATTTT. Protein sequence: CASSNGPNQPQHF.

This clonotype has just a few counts. The rearrangement joins TRBV7-2 to TRBJ1-5, with TRBD1 identical over 9 bases. Germline V lookup: CDR1 SGHTA, CDR2 FQGNSA. The junction had 7 bases not matched to a gene; V was cut back by 5 bases and J by 2 bases. The CDR3 contains 16 residues. CDR3 residues: CASSPQGARGNQPQHF. The CDR3 nucleotides are TGTGCCAGCAGCCCACAGGGGGCGAGGGGCAATCAGCCCCAGCATTTT.

This clonotype has a handful of counts. The genes are TRBV7-9 and TRBJ1-2; TRBD1 might be the D (6 bases). The CDR3 totals 12 residues. Trimming cost V 3 bases and J 10 bases, with 12 bases left between them. Germline CDR1 and CDR2: SEHNR and FQNEAQ (reference sequence). CDR3 nucleotide sequence: TGTGCCAGCAGCTTGGTTGGACAGTACTACACCTTC. This sequence encodes CASSLVGQYYTF.

This chain uses TRBV7-2 with TRBJ1-2, with D perhaps TRBD1 (6 bases). V lost 5 bases to trimming and J lost 4 bases, with 14 bases between them. The V gene's germline CDR1 is SGHTA and CDR2 FQGNSA. The length of the CDR3 is 14 residues. Written as DNA, the CDR3 is TGTGCCAGCAGCCCCTGGGTCAGGGGCTATGGCTACACCTTC. It codes for CASSPWVRGYGYTF.

This clonotype was recorded many times. This chain's CDR3 is CASSFARGEAFF. CDR3 nucleotide sequence: TGTGCCAGCAGTTTTGCTAGGGGTGAAGCTTTCTTT. V is TRBV12-3 or TRBV12-4 and J is TRBJ1-1; D is possibly TRBD1 (5 bases). This CDR3 is 12 amino acids long. The V gene lost 3 bases and the J gene lost 7 bases, with 9 bases spanning the gap.

This clonotype has a count of ten or more. The chain joins TRBV7-3 to TRBJ2-2, with D possibly being TRBD2 (5 bases). The CDR3 runs to 12 residues. In germline, CDR1 is SGHTA, CDR2 FQGTGA. V shed 5 bases and J shed 7 bases, with 8 bases lying between them. The CDR3 sequence is CASSQTSGELFF. CDR3 bases: TGTGCCAGCAGCCAAACTAGCGGGGAGCTGTTTTTT. Complete variable domain (other parts from reference TRBV7-3 and TRBJ2-2): GAGVSQTPSNKVTEKGKYVELRCDPISGHTALYWYRQSLGQGPEFLIYFQGTGAADDSGLPNDRFFAVRPEGSVSTLKIQRTERGDSAVYLCASSQTSGELFFGEGSRLTVL.

The chain carries TRBV20-1 and TRBJ1-1; 8 bases align to TRBD1. The CDR3 spans 14 residues. The germline V gene encodes CDR1 DFQATT and CDR2 SNEGSKA (reference sequence). J lost 5 bases, V lost 3 bases, and 8 bases had no gene match. CDR3 nucleotide sequence: TGCAGTGCTAGCCGTGGACAGGGAAGAACTGAAGCTTTCTTT. This translates into CSASRGQGRTEAFF.

The rearrangement uses TRBV2 and TRBJ1-5, with D possibly TRBD1 on 5 matching bases. The CDR3 loop spans 15 amino acids. V was shortened by 5 bases and J by 7 bases, with 18 bases between the two germline ends. Germline CDR1 reads SNHLY; CDR2 reads FYNNEI. The CDR3 DNA reads as TGTGCCAGCAGTTTAGTGGGGGGGGGTGGACAGCCCCAGCATTTT. Protein: CASSLVGGGGQPQHF.

This clonotype has at least ten counts. This chain uses TRBV7-2 with TRBJ1-2; TRBD1 might be the D (6 bases). The CDR3 sequence is 13 residues long. Deletions cut 5 bases from V and 9 bases from J, with 16 bases between. CDR1 and CDR2 (germline): SGHTA, FQGNSA. Here the CDR3 reads CASSPTNRVSYTF. CDR3 coding DNA: TGTGCCAGCAGCCCAACCAACAGGGTCAGCTACACCTTC.

This clonotype appeared a few times. V is TRBV2 and J is TRBJ1-1; 7 bases fit TRBD1. Germline CDR1 SNHLY, CDR2 FYNNEI. This CDR3 has 14 amino acids. J gave up 3 bases and V 7 bases, and 8 bases lay outside the gene matches. CDR3 bases: TGTGCCAGCAAACCACACAGGGGTTACACTGAAGCTTTCTTT. Its translation: CASKPHRGYTEAFF.

This clonotype was observed many times. The gene calls are TRBV10-3 and TRBJ1-6, with TRBD1 matching over 8 bases. With 10 bases clipped from V and 9 bases from J, the junction kept 8 bases outside the gene matches. The CDR3 is made up of 13 amino acids. From germline, CDR1 is ENHRY and CDR2 SYGVKD. DNA of the CDR3: TGTGCCACCGGACAGGGATCGGGTTCACCCCTCCACTTT. This translates into CATGQGSGSPLHF.

This clonotype was picked up a small number of times. This rearrangement joins TRBV5-1 to TRBJ2-2; 11 bases match TRBD2. Germline values: CDR1 SGHRS, CDR2 YFSETQ. Trimming took 5 bases from V and 6 from J; bases not matched to a gene: 3. This CDR3 comprises 14 residues. This CDR3 is CASRGLADSGELFF. The CDR3 DNA is TGCGCCAGCAGGGGACTAGCGGATTCCGGGGAGCTGTTTTTT.

With respect to this clonotype: Sequence at one end of the junction differs from germline and may be a read error. This chain joins TRBV19 and TRBJ2-6, with unresolved D. The CDR3 runs 13 residues. CDR1 and CDR2 (germline): LNHDA, SQIVND (reference sequence). Written as DNA, the CDR3 is TGTGCCGGTAGTACTTCCGGGGCCAACGTCCTGACTTTC. Translated: CAGSTSGANVLTF.

The gene calls are TRBV12-5 and TRBJ1-1, with TRBD1 identical over 7 bases. Germline assignment: CDR1 LGHNT and CDR2 FRNRAP. The CDR3 runs to 12 residues. The V segment lost 1 base and the J segment 10 bases; nucleotides outside the gene matches: 3. The CDR3 loop reads CASGLGQGRAFF. CDR3 bases: TGTGCTAGTGGTTTGGGACAGGGCAGAGCTTTCTTT.

This CDR3 is CAWSLGGGLGYTF. CDR3 nucleotides: TGTGCCTGGAGTCTAGGGGGCGGCTTAGGCTACACCTTC. This chain joins TRBV7-9 and TRBJ1-2, with TRBD1 matching 7 bases. Looked up from germline, CDR1 is SEHNR and CDR2 is FQNEAQ (reference sequence). The V segment lost 11 bases and the J segment 8 bases; nucleotides outside the gene matches: 14. CDR3 length: 13 residues.

At least ten counts were recorded for this clonotype. The J gene is TRBJ2-5, the V gene TRBV20-1; D might be TRBD2 (6 bases). Germline CDR1 and CDR2: DFQATT and SNEGSKA (reference sequence). V lost 0 bases to trimming and J lost 5 bases, with 13 bases between them. CDR3 length equals 14 residues. The CDR3 DNA is TGCAGTGCTAGAGATCCGGGGGTTTGGGAGACCCAGTACTTC. The encoded protein is CSARDPGVWETQYF.

The chain combines TRBV2 with TRBJ2-7; D possibly corresponds to TRBD1 (6 bases). The CDR3 length is 12 residues. Germline-derived CDR1 and CDR2 are SNHLY and FYNNEI. Between the trimmed V and J ends, which lost 8 bases and 12 bases, there was a span of 20 bases. CDR3 amino acids: CASRYGTKVLYF. Here the CDR3 DNA reads TGTGCCAGCCGGTACGGGACAAAAGTGTTGTACTTC.

The rearrangement links TRBV9 to TRBJ2-7; D unclear. This CDR3 comprises 15 residues. Germline V CDR1 and CDR2: SGDLS, YYNGEE. Deletions cut 4 bases from V and 1 base from J, with 15 bases between. The CDR3 sequence: CASSQDYPLSYEQYF. The CDR3 coding sequence is TGTGCCAGCAGCCAAGATTACCCGTTATCCTACGAGCAGTACTTC.

A word on this clonotype: Given a much more abundant clone one base away, this may be a read error. The rearrangement uses TRBV19 and TRBJ1-5; possible D gene TRBD1, 5 bases. Per germline, CDR1 LNHDA and CDR2 SQIVND (reference sequence). The CDR3 contains 11 residues. CDR3 sequence: CPIGGNQPQHF. The DNA of the CDR3 is TGTCCCATTGGGGGGAATCAGCCCCAGCATTTT.

This clonotype is a singleton in its sample. The chain combines TRBV19 with TRBJ2-3; D remains unclear. Trimming left V 5 bases short and J 0 bases short, with 9 bases between. The CDR3 extends over 14 amino acids. CDR1 LNHDA and CDR2 SQIVND come from the germline V gene (reference sequence). Here the CDR3 reads CASSEYTSTDTQYF. CDR3 DNA: TGTGCCAGTAGTGAGTACACTAGCACAGATACGCAGTATTTT. Based on the CDR3 plus reference TRBV19 and TRBJ2-3, the full variable domain is DGGITQSPKYLFRKEGQNVTLSCEQNLNHDAMYWYRQDPGQGLRLIYYSQIVNDFQKGDIAEGYSVSREKKESFPLTVTSAQKNPTAFYLCASSEYTSTDTQYFGPGTRLTVL.

This clonotype has more than one count but fewer than ten. This chain connects TRBV9 to TRBJ1-1, with D tentatively TRBD1 (6 bases). V was shortened by 0 bases and J by 0 bases, with 9 bases between the two germline ends. The CDR3 has 15 residues. Per the germline V gene, CDR1 is SGDLS and CDR2 is YYNGEE. CDR3 amino acids: CASSVGTAMNTEAFF. The DNA of the CDR3 is TGTGCCAGCAGCGTAGGGACAGCAATGAACACTGAAGCTTTCTTT.